What follows are 8 T cell receptor beta chains derived from one specimen sequenced in a study of shared clonotypes between healthy human individuals (dated by TCRdb to the early 2020s). The library was produced with the immunoSEQ multiplex PCR assay. TCRdb limited this immuneACCESS table to in-frame rearrangements with V and J called. A share of clones is missing; checked studies link under half to unresolved V genes, and the rest is unexplained. The sample data list just over 2,000,000 clones, and 85% to 95% of these were observed just once. The top ten constitute 0.1% to 0.15% of the sample. The sample consisted of naive CD4+ T cells sorted from blood. Read against the paper, the sample's cell subset or site label means: CD45RA+ positively selected. These receptors were collected from a man between 18 and 35 years old in good health.

J is TRBJ1-5 and V is TRBV27, with D hard to call. The CDR3 contains 14 residues. Trimming removed 0 bases from V and 3 bases from J, with 6 bases in between. Germline CDR1 is MNHEY and CDR2 is SMNVEV (reference sequence). The chain's CDR3 is CASSLSVINQPQHF. Written as DNA, the CDR3 is TGTGCCAGCAGTTTATCGGTAATCAATCAGCCCCAGCATTTT.

The rearrangement links TRBV9 to TRBJ1-4, with 10 positions matching TRBD1. Germline V gene lookup returns CDR1 SGDLS and CDR2 YYNGEE. The V and J ends lost 3 bases and 7 bases, in that order; junction bases with no gene match: 6. The CDR3 length is 15 residues. The CDR3 spells CASSGAGTGAEKLFF. In DNA form, the CDR3 reads TGTGCCAGCAGCGGGGCCGGGACAGGGGCTGAAAAACTGTTTTTT. The entire variable domain, with the rest obtained from reference TRBV9 and TRBJ1-4, is as follows: DSGVTQTPKHLITATGQRVTLRCSPRSGDLSVYWYQQSLDQGLQFLIQYYNGEERAKGNILERFSAQQFPDLHSELNLSSLELGDSALYFCASSGAGTGAEKLFFGSGTQLSVL.

This rearrangement joins TRBV7-9 to TRBJ2-7; the D is unclear. Germline values: CDR1 SEHNR, CDR2 FQNEAQ (reference sequence). The CDR3 totals 11 residues. Trimming took off 5 bases at V and 5 bases at J, with 7 bases between the two ends. In DNA, the CDR3 is TGTGCCAGCAGCCGCGCGGACGAGCAGTACTTC. This gives the protein CASSRADEQYF.

The chain combines TRBV9 with TRBJ1-4; D perhaps matches TRBD1 (5 bases). This CDR3 has 17 residues. Between the trimmed V and J ends, which lost 3 bases and 1 base, there was a span of 16 bases. CDR1 and CDR2 (germline): SGDLS, YYNGEE. Here the CDR3 DNA reads TGTGCCAGCAGCGCCCAGGGTTCAGTTGGAACTAATGAAAAACTGTTTTTT. Its translation: CASSAQGSVGTNEKLFF.

This clone occurred once. This chain joins TRBV4-1 and TRBJ1-1; TRBD1 is a possible D gene (5 bases). The germline CDR1 and CDR2 sequences are MGHRA and YSYEKL. Trimming removed 4 bases at V and 2 bases at J, with 14 bases between. This CDR3 is built from 15 residues. CDR3 sequence: CASSPQKTVNTEAFF. CDR3 in DNA: TGCGCCAGCAGCCCCCAAAAGACAGTTAACACTGAAGCTTTCTTT.

The V call is TRBV5-6, the J call TRBJ2-2; 11 nucleotides match TRBD2. The CDR3 runs 17 residues. Germline trimming cut 10 bases from V and 2 bases from J; bases unmatched to any gene: 13. Germline V gene lookup returns CDR1 SGHDT and CDR2 YYEEEE. CDR3 residues: CASPGTSGVGNTGELFF. The CDR3 nucleotides are TGTGCCTCCCCAGGGACTAGCGGTGTCGGTAACACCGGGGAGCTGTTTTTT.

The rearrangement uses TRBV19 and TRBJ1-2; no clear D gene. CDR1 is LNHDA and CDR2 is SQIVND in the germline V gene (reference sequence). Trimming removed 4 bases from V and 7 bases from J, with 13 bases in between. The CDR3 has 13 residues. CDR3 bases: TGTGCCAGTAGTACGATTTTGGGAAGTGGCTACACCTTC. It encodes CASSTILGSGYTF. Variable domain in full (rest from reference TRBV19 and TRBJ1-2): DGGITQSPKYLFRKEGQNVTLSCEQNLNHDAMYWYRQDPGQGLRLIYYSQIVNDFQKGDIAEGYSVSREKKESFPLTVTSAQKNPTAFYLCASSTILGSGYTFGSGTRLTVV.

As to this clone: A read error may account for a junction end that differs from germline. The V and J genes are TRBV19 and TRBJ2-5, with 8 bases identical to TRBD1. This CDR3 has 15 amino acids. Germline assignment: CDR1 LNHDA and CDR2 SQIVND (reference sequence). The DNA for the CDR3 is TGCGCCAGTAGACAGACAGGGGCAGGAGGGGAGACCCAGTACTTC. It codes for CASRQTGAGGETQYF.